The text below deals with one T cell receptor (beta chain). There is no known antigen for this receptor. The record has no base qualities; no much larger clone is one base away. The data originate from a study of OX40 agonist ivuxolimab in advanced cancers. Background on the whole study: Ivuxolimab was a fully human IgG2 agonistic monoclonal antibody targeting the costimulatory receptor OX40 (CD134). Intravenous ivuxolimab was administered to patients every 2 weeks at six dose levels: 0.01, 0.1, 0.3, 1.5, 3 and 10 mg/kg. Of the roughly 52 dose-escalation patients, hepatocellular carcinoma was present in about 20, melanoma in around 15, renal cell carcinoma in 9 and head and neck cancer in 9. In the dose-escalation cohort, approximately 82% of patients were male, and the mean age was approximately 60 years with a range of about 20 to 80. Patients were allowed to have had prior anti-PD-1, anti-PD-L1 or anti-CTLA-4 therapy, and 30% to 40% of the dose-escalation patients had previously received checkpoint inhibitors. Partial responses occurred in three dose-escalation patients, of whom one had hepatocellular carcinoma and two had cutaneous melanoma. The point of sequencing TCRbeta in the periphery was to test whether ivuxolimab changed TCR sequence diversity and drove clonal T-cell expansion. The paper describes the monotherapy dose-escalation part (N ≈ 49 patients) of the phase I trial of ivuxolimab. Overall study outcomes, separate from this receptor: Antigen specificity was not determined for the clonally expanded peripheral T cells. Low levels of normalized T-cell clonal expansion were also shown by some nonresponding patients. After ivuxolimab, more expanded clones were found on average in CD8+ T cells than in CD4+ T cells. In partial responders in the 0.1-3.0 mg/kg groups, normalized peripheral clonal expansion was found to be among the lowest, especially among CD8+ T cells. At doses from 0.1 to 3.0 mg/kg, clonal expansion was seen in both CD4+ and CD8+ blood T cells between baseline and week 6.

Patients with a history of autoimmune disease or receiving systemic immunosuppression were excluded from the trial. In every dose cohort, peripheral blood was drawn for TCR sequencing at baseline, cycle 4 day 1, and cycle 7 day 1. Samples were obtained from an open-label, multicenter, first-in-human phase I dose-escalation trial of ivuxolimab. Adults with locally advanced or metastatic melanoma, renal cell carcinoma, hepatocellular carcinoma or head and neck squamous cell carcinoma were enrolled in the trial. CD4+ and CD8+ T cells were sorted separately from peripheral blood before TCR sequencing. For sequencing of the TCRbeta CDR3 region, genomic DNA was extracted from the sorted cells. The immunoSEQ Assay was used to sequence the TCRbeta CDR3 regions. TCRdb stores this immuneACCESS table with in-frame sequences only. Part of the clones is absent; in the studies checked, under half of the shortfall reflects unresolved V genes, and no reason is known for the rest. This sample comprises tens of thousands of clones, 81% of them detected only once. The top ten constitute about 0.73% of the sample.

Looking up the germline V gene (reference sequence) yields CDR1 SSHAT and CDR2 FNYEAQ. From the cysteine through the phenylalanine, the CDR3 covers 15 amino acids. Here the CDR3 DNA is all that survives: 45 bases in frame from base 1. The trim is 3 bases for V and 1 base for J, with a gap of 11 bases between the germline ends. The material sequenced was CD4+ or CD8+ T cells sorted from blood, taken in a trial of the OX40 agonist ivuxolimab. This TCR was sampled from an adult with an advanced solid tumor such as melanoma, head and neck, liver or kidney cancer. The chain is made from TRBV7-7 and TRBJ2-3; a weak D assignment points to TRBD2 (7 bases agree). The CDR3 has the sequence CASSFGGPGTDTQYF. The sequenced DNA is TGTGCCAGCAGCTTCGGGGGGCCGGGCACAGATACGCAGTATTTT.